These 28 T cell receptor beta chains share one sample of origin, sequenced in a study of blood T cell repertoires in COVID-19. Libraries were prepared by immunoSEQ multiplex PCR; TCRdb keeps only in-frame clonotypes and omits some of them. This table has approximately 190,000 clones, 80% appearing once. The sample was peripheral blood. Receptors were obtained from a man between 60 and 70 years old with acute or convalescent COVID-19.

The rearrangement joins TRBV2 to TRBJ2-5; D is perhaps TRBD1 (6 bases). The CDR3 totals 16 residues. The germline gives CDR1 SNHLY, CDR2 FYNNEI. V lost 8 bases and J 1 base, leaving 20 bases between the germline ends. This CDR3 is CASLRRQETLQETQYF. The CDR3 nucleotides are TGTGCCAGCCTCAGAAGACAGGAGACTCTCCAAGAGACCCAGTACTTC.

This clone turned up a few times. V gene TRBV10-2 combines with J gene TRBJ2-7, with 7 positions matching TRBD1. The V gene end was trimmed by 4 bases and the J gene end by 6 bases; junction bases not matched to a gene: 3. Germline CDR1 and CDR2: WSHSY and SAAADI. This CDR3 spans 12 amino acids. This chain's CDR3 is CASSGAGGEQYF. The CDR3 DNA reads TGCGCCAGCAGTGGTGCAGGGGGCGAGCAGTACTTC.

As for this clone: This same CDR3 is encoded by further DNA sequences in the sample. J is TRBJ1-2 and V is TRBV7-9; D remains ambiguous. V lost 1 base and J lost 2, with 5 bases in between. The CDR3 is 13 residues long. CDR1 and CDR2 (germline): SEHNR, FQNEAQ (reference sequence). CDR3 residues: CASSLGQNYGYTF. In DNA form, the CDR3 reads TGTGCCAGCAGCTTAGGCCAGAACTATGGCTACACCTTC.

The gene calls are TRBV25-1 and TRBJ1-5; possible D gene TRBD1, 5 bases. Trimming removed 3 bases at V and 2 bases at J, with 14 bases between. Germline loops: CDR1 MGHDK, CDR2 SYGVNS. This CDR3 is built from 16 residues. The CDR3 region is CASSELGVRGNQPQHF. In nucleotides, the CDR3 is TGTGCCAGCAGTGAGCTCGGTGTCAGGGGCAATCAGCCCCAGCATTTT.

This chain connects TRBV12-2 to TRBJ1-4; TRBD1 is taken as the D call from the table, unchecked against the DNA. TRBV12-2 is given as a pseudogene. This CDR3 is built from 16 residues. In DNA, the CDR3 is TGTGCAAGTCGCTTAGCGGCAGGGCAGGGTGATGAAAAACTGTTTTTT. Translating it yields CASRLAAGQGDEKLFF.

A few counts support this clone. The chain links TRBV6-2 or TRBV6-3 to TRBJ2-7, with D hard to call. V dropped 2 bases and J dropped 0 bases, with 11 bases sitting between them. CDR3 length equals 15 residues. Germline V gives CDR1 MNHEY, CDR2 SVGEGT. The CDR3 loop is CASSYTAESSYEQYF. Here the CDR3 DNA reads TGTGCCAGCAGTTACACGGCGGAGAGCTCCTACGAGCAGTACTTC.

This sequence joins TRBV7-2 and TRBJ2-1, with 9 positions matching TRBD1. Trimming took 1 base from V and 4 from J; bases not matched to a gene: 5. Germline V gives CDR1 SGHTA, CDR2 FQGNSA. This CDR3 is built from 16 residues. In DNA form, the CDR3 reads TGTGCCAGCAGCTTAGTCGAAGGGACAGGGTACAATGAGCAGTTCTTC. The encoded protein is CASSLVEGTGYNEQFF.

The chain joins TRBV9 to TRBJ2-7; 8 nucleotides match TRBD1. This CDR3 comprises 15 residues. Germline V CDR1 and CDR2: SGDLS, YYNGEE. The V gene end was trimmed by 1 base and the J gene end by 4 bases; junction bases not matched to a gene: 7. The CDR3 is CASSVQGATDYEQYF. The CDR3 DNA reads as TGTGCCAGCAGCGTACAGGGGGCTACAGATTACGAGCAGTACTTC.

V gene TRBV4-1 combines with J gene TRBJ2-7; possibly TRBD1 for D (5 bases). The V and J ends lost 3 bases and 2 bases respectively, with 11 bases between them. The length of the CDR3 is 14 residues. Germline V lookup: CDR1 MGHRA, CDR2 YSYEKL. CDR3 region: CASSHRTLAYEQYF. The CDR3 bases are TGCGCCAGCAGCCACCGGACATTGGCCTACGAGCAGTACTTC.

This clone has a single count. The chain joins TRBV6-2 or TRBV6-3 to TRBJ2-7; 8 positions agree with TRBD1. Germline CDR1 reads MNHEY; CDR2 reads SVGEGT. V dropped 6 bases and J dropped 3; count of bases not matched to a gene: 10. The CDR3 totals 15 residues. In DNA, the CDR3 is TGTGCCAGCAGCTCCTCCCGGGACAGGTTCTACGAGCAGTACTTC. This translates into CASSSSRDRFYEQYF.

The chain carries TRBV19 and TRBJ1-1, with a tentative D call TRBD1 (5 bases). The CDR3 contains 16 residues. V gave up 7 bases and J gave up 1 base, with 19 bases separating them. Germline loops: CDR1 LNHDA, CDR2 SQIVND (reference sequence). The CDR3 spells CASTPLSGERNTEAFF. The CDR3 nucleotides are TGTGCCAGTACCCCACTTTCGGGGGAGAGGAACACTGAAGCTTTCTTT.

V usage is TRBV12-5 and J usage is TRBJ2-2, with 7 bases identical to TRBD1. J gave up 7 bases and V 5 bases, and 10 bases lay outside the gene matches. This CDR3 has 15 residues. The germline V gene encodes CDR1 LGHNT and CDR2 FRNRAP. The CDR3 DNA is TGTGCTAGTGGTCTTAGAGAGGGGGCTGGCGGGGAGCTGTTTTTT. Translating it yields CASGLREGAGGELFF. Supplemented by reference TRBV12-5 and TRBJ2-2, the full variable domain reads DARVTQTPRHKVTEMGQEVTMRCQPILGHNTVFWYRQTMMQGLELLAYFRNRAPLDDSGMPKDRFSAEMPDATLATLKIQPSEPRDSAVYFCASGLREGAGGELFFGEGSRLTVL.

The CDR3 protein is CASSLGTGDFEQYF. CDR3 DNA sequence: TGTGCCAGCAGCTTAGGGACAGGGGATTTCGAGCAGTACTTC. The V and J genes are TRBV11-2 and TRBJ2-7; TRBD1 agrees at 9 bases. The germline gives CDR1 SGHAT, CDR2 FQNNGV. The J segment lost 6 bases and the V segment lost 1 base, leaving 4 bases of the junction unmatched. There are 14 residues in the CDR3.

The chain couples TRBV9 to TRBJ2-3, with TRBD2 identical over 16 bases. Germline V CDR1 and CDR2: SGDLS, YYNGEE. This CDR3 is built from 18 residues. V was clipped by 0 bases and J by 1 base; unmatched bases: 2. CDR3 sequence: CASSVAGTSGGGTDTQYF. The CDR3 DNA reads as TGTGCCAGCAGCGTAGCAGGGACTAGCGGGGGGGGCACAGATACGCAGTATTTT.

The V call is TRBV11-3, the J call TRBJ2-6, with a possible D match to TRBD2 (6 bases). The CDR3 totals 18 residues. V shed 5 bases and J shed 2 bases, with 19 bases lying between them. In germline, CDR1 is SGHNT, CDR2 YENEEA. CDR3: CASSPPRGNPPGANVLTF. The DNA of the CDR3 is TGTGCCAGCAGCCCCCCCCGGGGGAACCCCCCTGGGGCCAACGTCCTGACTTTC.

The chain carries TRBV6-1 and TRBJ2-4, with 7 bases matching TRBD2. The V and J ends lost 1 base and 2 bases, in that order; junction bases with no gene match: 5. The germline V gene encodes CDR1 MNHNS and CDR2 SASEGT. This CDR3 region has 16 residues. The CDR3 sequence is CASSEGGRGSKNIQYF. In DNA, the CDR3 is TGTGCCAGCAGTGAAGGAGGGCGGGGGTCCAAAAACATTCAGTACTTC.

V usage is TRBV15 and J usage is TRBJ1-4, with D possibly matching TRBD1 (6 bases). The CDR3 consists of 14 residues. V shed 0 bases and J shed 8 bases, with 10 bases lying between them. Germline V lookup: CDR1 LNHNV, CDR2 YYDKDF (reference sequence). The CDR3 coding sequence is TGTGCCACCAGCAGAGAGGGGGCTTGGGAAAAACTGTTTTTT. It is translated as CATSREGAWEKLFF. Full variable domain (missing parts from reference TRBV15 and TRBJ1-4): DAMVIQNPRYQVTQFGKPVTLSCSQTLNHNVMYWYQQKSSQAPKLLFHYYDKDFNNEADTPDNFQSRRPNTSFCFLDIRSPGLGDTAMYLCATSREGAWEKLFFGSGTQLSVL.

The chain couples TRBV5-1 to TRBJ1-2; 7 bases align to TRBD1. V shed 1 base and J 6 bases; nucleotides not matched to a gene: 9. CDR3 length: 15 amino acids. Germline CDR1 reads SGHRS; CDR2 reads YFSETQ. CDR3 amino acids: CASSLQDRAWNGYTF. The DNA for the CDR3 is TGCGCCAGCAGCTTGCAAGACAGGGCGTGGAATGGCTACACCTTC.

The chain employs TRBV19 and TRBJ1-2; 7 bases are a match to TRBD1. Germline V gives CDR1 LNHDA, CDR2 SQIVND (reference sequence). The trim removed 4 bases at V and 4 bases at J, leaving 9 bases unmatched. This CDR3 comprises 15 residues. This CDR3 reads CASSTTGNRPYGYTF. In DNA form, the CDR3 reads TGTGCCAGTAGTACGACAGGGAATCGCCCCTATGGCTACACCTTC.

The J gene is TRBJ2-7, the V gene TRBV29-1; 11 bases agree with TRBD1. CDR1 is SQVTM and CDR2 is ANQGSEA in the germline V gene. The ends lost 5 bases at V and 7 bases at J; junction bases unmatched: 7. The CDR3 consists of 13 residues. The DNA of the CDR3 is TGCAGCGTTCTAGGACAGGGGGCGCAAGAGCAGTACTTC. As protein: CSVLGQGAQEQYF.

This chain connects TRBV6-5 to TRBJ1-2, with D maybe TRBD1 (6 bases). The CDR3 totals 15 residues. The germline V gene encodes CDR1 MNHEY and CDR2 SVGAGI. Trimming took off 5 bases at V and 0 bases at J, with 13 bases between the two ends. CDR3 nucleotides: TGTGCCAGCAGTAGGACAGTAAGAGCTAACTATGGCTACACCTTC. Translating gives CASSRTVRANYGYTF.

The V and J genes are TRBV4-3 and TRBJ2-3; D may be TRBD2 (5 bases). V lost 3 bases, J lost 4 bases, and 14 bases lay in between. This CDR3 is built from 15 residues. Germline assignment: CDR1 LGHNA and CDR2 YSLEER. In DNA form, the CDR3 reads TGCGCCAGCAGCCATGCCCGGGGATCCTCAGATACGCAGTATTTT. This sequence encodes CASSHARGSSDTQYF.

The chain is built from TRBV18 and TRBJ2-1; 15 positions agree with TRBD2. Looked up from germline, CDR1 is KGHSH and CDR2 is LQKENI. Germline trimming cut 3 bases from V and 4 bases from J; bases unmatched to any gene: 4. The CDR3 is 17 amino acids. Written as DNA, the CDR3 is TGTGCCAGCTCACCGGGACTAGCGGGAGGCATATACAATGAGCAGTTCTTC. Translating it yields CASSPGLAGGIYNEQFF.

The chain's CDR3 is CASSHGTSGGSSYNEQFF. CDR3 nucleotide sequence: TGCGCCAGCAGCCACGGGACTAGCGGGGGGAGCTCCTACAATGAGCAGTTCTTC. This chain links TRBV4-1 with TRBJ2-1; TRBD2 matches 15 bases. The germline V gene encodes CDR1 MGHRA and CDR2 YSYEKL. The CDR3 sequence is 18 residues long. J gave up 0 bases and V 3 bases, and 3 bases lay outside the gene matches.

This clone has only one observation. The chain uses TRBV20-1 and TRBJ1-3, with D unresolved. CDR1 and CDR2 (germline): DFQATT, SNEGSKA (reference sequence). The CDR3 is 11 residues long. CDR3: CLAYSGNTIYF. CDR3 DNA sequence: TGCCTCGCGTACTCTGGAAACACCATATATTTT.

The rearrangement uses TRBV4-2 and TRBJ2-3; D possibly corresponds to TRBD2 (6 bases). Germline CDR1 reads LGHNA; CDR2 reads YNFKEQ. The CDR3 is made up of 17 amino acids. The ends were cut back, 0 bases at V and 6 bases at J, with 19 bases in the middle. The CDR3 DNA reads TGTGCCAGCAGCCAAGATCTGGGACTGGCAAAGTTTGATACGCAGTATTTT. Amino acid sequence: CASSQDLGLAKFDTQYF.

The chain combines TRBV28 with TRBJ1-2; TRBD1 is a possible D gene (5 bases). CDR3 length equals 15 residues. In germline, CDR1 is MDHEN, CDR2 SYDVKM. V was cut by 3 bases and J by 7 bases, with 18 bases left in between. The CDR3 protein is CASSLMEGSYLGYTF. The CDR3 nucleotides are TGTGCCAGCAGTTTGATGGAGGGGTCCTACCTTGGCTACACCTTC.

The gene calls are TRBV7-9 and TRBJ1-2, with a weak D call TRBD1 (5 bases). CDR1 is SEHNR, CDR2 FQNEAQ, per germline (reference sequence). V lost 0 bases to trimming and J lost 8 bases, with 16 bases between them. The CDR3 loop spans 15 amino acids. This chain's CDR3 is CASSLAGGYLRGYTF. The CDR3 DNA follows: TGTGCCAGCAGCTTAGCGGGGGGGTATTTACGAGGCTACACCTTC.